This T cell receptor beta chain stems from a study of chemoradiotherapy in HPV16-positive cancers. Comment on this clone: The antigen is unknown.

Study-level points and caveats: HPV-responsive T-cell expansion during chemoradiotherapy was linked to improved recurrence-free survival in HPV16-positive patients.

The assay was immunoSEQ multiplex PCR, and TCRdb's table has in-frame clones only and misses some. Of tens of thousands of clones listed, around 83% were seen once; the top ten hold 2.1%. The sequencing used blood, collected from a patient who underwent chemoradiotherapy. The sequence came from a human donor with HPV-associated anogenital cancer.

The CDR3 protein is CASSLMSGAQETQYF. CDR3 in DNA: TGTGCCAGTAGTTTAATGAGCGGGGCTCAAGAGACCCAGTACTTC. This chain links TRBV19 with TRBJ2-5, with TRBD2 identical over 7 bases. Unmatched junction bases numbered 8, after V lost 5 bases and J lost 2 bases. The CDR3 covers 15 residues. Germline V gives CDR1 LNHDA, CDR2 SQIVND (reference sequence). Variable domain in full (rest from reference TRBV19 and TRBJ2-5): DGGITQSPKYLFRKEGQNVTLSCEQNLNHDAMYWYRQDPGQGLRLIYYSQIVNDFQKGDIAEGYSVSREKKESFPLTVTSAQKNPTAFYLCASSLMSGAQETQYFGPGTRLLVL.